This TCR beta chain came from a study of PD-L1 blockade in urothelial cancer. The protocol was immunoSEQ multiplex PCR, while the TCRdb copy is restricted to in-frame clones and leaves out a portion. The data contain about 63,000 clones, about four fifths of them singletons. Stated time point: pretreatment peripheral blood. The source was PBMCs, collected around atezolizumab (anti-PD-L1) treatment. This sequence originates from a man aged 65 to 79 with urothelial cancer.

The CDR3 DNA is TGCGCCAGCAGCTTGGAGGTAGCGGAGAACACCGGGGAGCTGTTTTTT. This encodes CASSLEVAENTGELFF. The rearrangement links TRBV5-1 to TRBJ2-2; D may be TRBD2 (6 bases). The CDR3 has 16 residues. Looked up from germline, CDR1 is SGHRS and CDR2 is YFSETQ. Trimming left V 0 bases short and J 1 base short, with 10 bases between.